This section outlines one T cell receptor beta chain sequence together with its context. Its antigen is currently unknown. The data originate from a study of T cell clones after liver transplantation. Study in general: Liver transplant recipients had immunosuppression withdrawal attempted within 2 years. TCRbeta sequencing after a pre-transplant mixed lymphocyte reaction identified graft-donor-reactive clones, later tracked in post-transplant blood. Blood was drawn pre-transplant, before withdrawal, and after full or failed withdrawal. Overall study findings and caveats: In two subjects, few donor cells limited the measurable donor-reactive repertoire.

Measured with immunoSEQ multiplex PCR; TCRdb has only the in-frame clones, and not every one. The sample includes around 77,000 clones, about 80% seen only once; the top ten take around 0.72%. The CDR3 is 16 residues long. Germline trimming cut 6 bases from V and 2 bases from J; bases unmatched to any gene: 8. The V gene's germline CDR1 is MDHEN and CDR2 SYDVKM. The sample in question was CD4+ T cells from blood, obtained 12 months after liver transplant. This sequence originates from a human patient who received a liver transplant. The T cells may come from the graft donor. The chain links TRBV28 to TRBJ2-1; 9 positions agree with TRBD1. The CDR3 DNA is TGTGCCAGCAGCTTTCTGGGACAGGGCACCTACAATGAGCAGTTCTTC. Residues: CASSFLGQGTYNEQFF.